A single sample gave rise to the 7 T cell receptor beta chains below, sequenced in a study of shared clonotypes between healthy human individuals. Only in-frame clones appear in the TCRdb table, and some are missing; sequencing was by immunoSEQ multiplex PCR. This table has about 2.5 million clones, around 93% appearing once. The sequencing input was naive CD4+ T cells from PBMCs. The subset here: CD45RA+ positively selected. Receptors originate from a young man in good health. Some clones in this sample may be carry-over from other donors' samples.

Of note for this clone: The same CDR3 can be traced to other DNA sequences in this sample. V and J are TRBV5-1 and TRBJ2-7, with 11 bases that match TRBD1. Germline V gene sequence: CDR1 SGHRS, CDR2 YFSETQ. The V segment lost 4 bases and the J segment 7 bases; nucleotides outside the gene matches: 7. This CDR3 region has 14 residues. The CDR3 sequence is CASSPGTGGWEQYF. The DNA of the CDR3 is TGCGCCAGCAGCCCGGGGACAGGGGGGTGGGAGCAGTACTTC.

This clone was recorded once. This sequence joins TRBV6-1 and TRBJ1-2; D unclear. Per the germline V gene, CDR1 is MNHNS and CDR2 is SASEGT. CDR3 length: 12 amino acids. Between the trimmed V and J ends, which lost 9 bases and 3 bases, there was a span of 11 bases. The DNA for the CDR3 is TGTGCCAGTGTGTCTCGGGACTATGGCTACACCTTC. Its translation is CASVSRDYGYTF.

V and J are TRBV14 and TRBJ2-3, with 14 bases identical to TRBD2. The germline CDR1 and CDR2 sequences are SGHDN and FVKESK. The CDR3 length is 19 residues. V shed 2 bases and J 4 bases; nucleotides not matched to a gene: 11. CDR3 amino acids: CASSQLRTSGRTIPDTQYF. The CDR3 region has the DNA TGTGCCAGCAGCCAACTTCGGACTAGCGGGAGGACCATCCCAGATACGCAGTATTTT.

This rearrangement joins TRBV27 to TRBJ2-1; D might be TRBD2 (6 bases). V lost 9 bases to trimming and J lost 12 bases, with 9 bases between them. This CDR3 is built from 9 residues. Germline V gives CDR1 MNHEY, CDR2 SMNVEV (reference sequence). The CDR3 sequence is CARRRGQFF. The CDR3 region has the DNA TGTGCCAGACGGCGGGGGCAGTTCTTC.

The chain has TRBV27 and TRBJ1-2; TRBD1 matches 7 bases. Per the germline V gene, CDR1 is MNHEY and CDR2 is SMNVEV (reference sequence). The CDR3 runs 17 residues. The trim removed 5 bases at V and 5 bases at J, leaving 17 bases unmatched. The CDR3 loop reads CASSGRRDSPGGYGYTF. CDR3 DNA: TGTGCCAGCAGTGGGAGGAGGGACAGCCCGGGGGGGTATGGCTACACCTTC.

The V gene is TRBV11-2, the J gene TRBJ2-3; tentatively, D is TRBD1 (5 bases). The V end lost 1 base, the J end lost 5 bases, and 13 bases lay between the germline ends. CDR3 size: 15 residues. Germline V gene lookup returns CDR1 SGHAT and CDR2 FQNNGV. The CDR3 loop reads CASSLGPGLGDTQYF. For the CDR3, the DNA is TGTGCCAGCAGCTTAGGGCCAGGGCTCGGAGATACGCAGTATTTT.

This clone was seen a handful of times. V and J are TRBV10-3 and TRBJ1-4; perhaps TRBD1 as D (5 bases). V lost 6 bases to trimming and J lost 5 bases, with 10 bases between them. The CDR3 consists of 13 residues. From germline, CDR1 is ENHRY and CDR2 SYGVKD. In DNA, the CDR3 is TGTGCCATCAGCGGGGCACCGAATGAAAAACTGTTTTTT. Amino acids: CAISGAPNEKLFF.